This T cell receptor (beta chain) was obtained from a study of persistence of HIV-infected CD4 T cells. Study overall: The sample holds CD4+ T cells responsive to CMV or HIV-1 Gag. Study-wide results and caveats: Degenerate expanded CDR3beta sequences were enriched among CMV- and Gag-responding cells.

V lost 5 bases and J lost 14; bases outside the gene matches: 5. This CDR3 contains 12 residues. Germline V gene data show CDR1 as SGHTA and CDR2 as FQGNSA. Cells were stimulated with CMV-infected fibroblast lysates at about 10 ug/mL. CD40L-negative CD69-negative CD45RO-high memory CD4+ T cells were sorted as populations depleted of antigen-responding cells. The immunoSEQ assay was version 4, run in survey mode. Profiled with immunoSEQ multiplex PCR; TCRdb holds only in-frame clones, not every one. The top ten clones hold just over 0.85% of a sample with about 30,000 clones, roughly 82% of them seen once. A remark on this clone: Its antigen is currently unknown.

The TCR sequence derives from an adult man with HIV who was CMV-seropositive. This chain joins TRBV7-2 and TRBJ1-6; 8 nucleotides match TRBD1. This material consisted of CD4+ T cells sorted from PBMCs after roughly 18-hour stimulation, taken from a patient who received antiretroviral therapy. The CDR3 DNA reads TGTGCCAGCAGCCAAGGGACAGGATCCCTCCACTTT. Translating gives CASSQGTGSLHF.